This TCR beta chain was found in a study of cytomegalovirus exposure and HLA in healthy donors (TCRdb year 2017). Broadly, across the study: According to an earlier analysis of a few hundred of the donors, about 179 million T cells yielded 117 million unique TCR beta sequences and less than 300 Gb of sequence data. Roughly 320 gigabases of sequencing data and approximately 91 million unique TCR sequences made up an early release that covered some 640 HLA-typed donors. The genetic ancestry cluster associated with self-reported Caucasian donors included around 76% of the roughly 410 genotyped donors. The study aimed to test whether cataloging public T cell receptors could reveal signatures of past pathogen exposure. The study profiled the T cell repertoires of 500 to 800 subjects by immunosequencing and related them to cytomegalovirus serostatus. Along with the approximately 700-subject first cohort, a separate validation cohort of over a hundred different subjects was used. High-throughput TCR immunosequencing, statistical association of individual TCRs with disease status, and machine learning were combined to predict cytomegalovirus infection status. To study patterns of TCR occurrence, a later analysis re-analyzed previously published TCR beta repertoires from under 750 donors and added high-resolution HLA genotyping. Rather than drawing on any new phenotypic data, the later analysis identified candidate immune exposures from TCR beta sequences and the way those sequences occurred across donors. To decide whether each TCR beta V gene segment behaved as functional or pseudogenic, an earlier analysis of some 600 of the donors relied on high-throughput TCR beta sequencing. Donor age, sex, ethnicity and CMV serostatus were compiled alongside the repertoire data. A later genetic analysis took genome-wide SNP genotypes for about 55% of the 666 donors and used that subset as a discovery cohort. Every discovery cohort repertoire had been produced on one sequencing platform. Both class I and class II loci were covered by HLA typing, at four-digit resolution. Typing coverage differed by locus: A, B, C, DRB1 and DQB1 were typed in about 620-630 donors, DQA1 in approximately 520, DPA1 in some 610, and DPB1 in 472. Five DR-DQ haplotypes were treated as single units for association and clustering because of strong linkage in the cohort. Among 398 genotyped donors of the cohort, an average of around 220,000 unique TCR beta nucleotide sequences was sequenced per donor, of which about 18% were non-productive. General findings and caveats noted by the study authors: The authors suggested that the approach could potentially be generalized to other disease states and immunological phenotypes. According to a later analysis, TCR association rates differed among HLA loci, with DRB1 alleles showing the most associated TCRs and HLA-C alleles showing the fewest. Strong co-occurrence of HLA alleles, especially DR and DQ, made assigning TCR associations to individual alleles difficult. Most CMV-associated TCR beta chains appeared to be HLA-restricted in a later analysis, and the HLA associations seemed to be driven largely by CMV exposure. Presence/absence analyses assumed roughly uniform sequencing depth across donors, an assumption that may not hold. In a later analysis, several top co-occurrence clusters were reported to appear linked to parvovirus B19, influenza, CMV and Epstein-Barr virus. The only immune exposure information available for the cohort was CMV serostatus. Broadly in line with IMGT annotations, most TCR beta V segments showed up in productive rearrangements about 87% or about 30% of the time in an earlier analysis of a few hundred of the donors. The study gave a list of under 200 TCR beta chains associated with cytomegalovirus. The classifier was reported to diagnose cytomegalovirus status with high specificity and sensitivity in both the original and validation cohorts. A few of the identified cytomegalovirus-associated TCR beta chains were confirmed in vitro to be specific for cytomegalovirus antigens. A group of highly shared sequence variants was considered likely to be a technical artifact of the sequencing pipeline. While some public TCRs were present in many individuals, most TCR sequences turned up only very rarely across donors. A further reported finding was that TCR beta sequences accurately predicted the HLA-A and HLA-B alleles for most subjects in the first cohort. Specific HLA alleles were associated with more than 15,000 TCR beta sequences at a false discovery rate of 0.05 in a later analysis. Correlated functional status among segregating V segments might reflect linkage disequilibrium, but an unknown experimental factor could not be ruled out. Because HLA typing was unavailable for some donors at each locus, only the typed subset was used in association tests. An association between a missense DCLRE1C variant and V-gene and J-gene trimming of TCR beta chains was found in a later genetic analysis and replicated in an independent cohort. According to a later genetic analysis, donors in an Asian-associated ancestry cluster had fewer N-insertions in productive TCRs than the roughly 660-donor mean. Some IMGT-functional V segments, including TRBV6-2 and TRBV6-3, could not be distinguished by the 87-base-pair reads and were therefore excluded. In this cohort, only TCR beta chains were sequenced, and detectable features were limited by the absence of alpha or paired-chain data. In a later analysis, HLA-associated TCR beta chains were found to be more clonally expanded and to have lower generation probabilities than equally common non-associated chains. Because counts were too low, roughly 16 rarely observed V segments, including chromosome 9 orphons, were left out of the earlier analysis of a few hundred of the donors.

Regarding this clone: What antigen it recognizes has not been identified. No base-level quality is on record; no much larger clone is a single base apart.

Library preparation employed the immunoSEQ multiplex PCR assay. The multiplex PCR relied on a mix of 60 forward primers for TCR Vbeta segments and 13 reverse primers for TCR Jbeta segments. The CDR3 region of rearranged TCR beta genes was amplified from genomic DNA by a multiplex PCR assay. On the Illumina HiSeq System, the amplified TCR beta libraries were sequenced as 87-base-pair reads. Per the source publication's procedure: Across the 600 to 700 repertoires, a later analysis counted some 80 million unique TCR beta chains, some 11 million of which were shared by at least two donors. Raw reads were error-corrected and collapsed into unique sequences with a nearest-neighbor algorithm that merged closely related sequences to remove PCR and sequencing errors. V, D and J gene segments were assigned by aligning CDR3 sequences to IMGT reference sequences. For a sequence to be retained, at least a six-nucleotide match to both a V gene segment and a J gene segment was required. Rearrangements were classified as productive when the CDR3 lacked stop codons and remained in frame with V and J, and all other rearrangements were classified as non-productive. CDR3 was defined by IMGT convention, running from the second conserved V-encoded cysteine to the conserved J-encoded phenylalanine. The earlier analysis of about 570 of the donors excluded any sequence lacking an unambiguous match to a single V gene segment. An earlier analysis of fewer than 750 of the donors called V segments functional above 56.7% productive rearrangements and segregating when the between-donor standard deviation exceeded 5%. A statistical classification framework was built for diagnosing cytomegalovirus status from the catalog of TCR beta chain sequences. In a later analysis, V and J genes were assigned by comparing TCR nucleotide sequences against IMGT/GENE-DB human TR gene sequences. The TCRdist pipeline was used in a later analysis to assign CDR3 sequences and most-parsimonious VDJ recombination scenarios. In a later analysis, each TCR beta chain was defined by its CDR3 amino acid sequence together with its V-gene family, and reads without a unique V-gene family were excluded. In a later analysis, 550 to 650 highly shared, low-generation-probability nucleotide sequences were removed to address suspected cross-contamination and a sequencing artifact. In a later analysis, a clonal expansion index was calculated for each public chain from normalized within-repertoire ranks of inferred template counts. In a later analysis, generation probabilities were computed with a VDJ recombination model fitted to out-of-frame rearrangements, and the resulting probabilities were checked against IGoR. In a later analysis, hypergeometric tests were used to score TCR-TCR, TCR-HLA and TCR-CMV co-occurrence, with a repertoire-size bias correction applied to TCR pairs. To estimate false discovery rates, a later analysis permuted the HLA or CMV assignments 20 times. A later analysis grouped co-occurring TCRs with DBSCAN, adding TCRdist sequence similarity when clustering within HLA-allele-positive subsets. For co-occurrence clustering, repertoires with fewer than 30,000 or more than 120,000 public chains were excluded, along with a handful of repertoires with anomalous nucleotide sharing. In TCRdb, the immuneACCESS table is reduced to in-frame sequences with V and J assigned. These tables do not hold every clone; where another copy was compared, an unresolved V gene accounts for under half, and the others remain unexplained. The DNA gave D and trimming, while V, J and clone size come from that table. Present in this sample are around 67,000 clones, about 60% of which were seen just once. The top ten constitute more than 2.5% of the sample.

The CDR3 numbers 14 residues from cysteine through phenylalanine. Only the CDR3 part of the read is kept: 42 bases, read in frame from the first base. For this chain, trimming is 5 bases at the V end and 4 bases at the J end, and the number of junction bases without a gene match is 7. Based on the germline V gene (reference sequence), the CDR1 and CDR2 sequences are SGHAT and FQDESV. The cohort was made up of roughly 670 healthy bone marrow donors. At the time of sampling, every cohort member was nominally healthy, though immune exposures that went unrecorded were likely present. The donor was CMV seronegative and was included in the group of 352 seronegative cohort members. A peripheral blood sample was provided by each donor, and peripheral blood mononuclear cells were used for TCR beta sequencing. The Qiagen DNeasy Blood Extraction Kit was used to extract genomic DNA from the blood cell samples.

The sequenced material came from PBMCs. The chain joins TRBV11-1 to TRBJ1-2; TRBD1 lines up with 7 middle nucleotides. This TCR derives from a woman aged 50 to 60 in good health and CMV-seronegative. In nucleotide form, the sequence is TGTGCCAGCAGCCCCTCCGGGACAGCCTATGGCTACACCTTC. The translation is CASSPSGTAYGYTF.